This TCR beta chain stems from a study of blood T cell repertoires in COVID-19. V lost 5 bases and J lost 0, with 13 bases in between. The CDR3 covers 15 residues. Per germline, CDR1 MNHEY and CDR2 SVGEGT. Assay used: immunoSEQ multiplex PCR; TCRdb lists only in-frame clones, some missing. The sample includes about 300,000 clones, about four fifths of them seen just once. The gene calls are TRBV6-2 or TRBV6-3 and TRBJ2-5; no definite D call. This clonotype originated in a woman aged 50 to 60 who had recovered from COVID-19. The sequenced material came from peripheral blood. CDR3 DNA: TGTGCCAGCAGTCCCTACTTGCGGAACCAAGAGACCCAGTACTTC. Amino acid sequence: CASSPYLRNQETQYF.